Below are 17 T cell receptor beta chains sequenced from a single sample in a study of CD8+ T cells in alopecia areata. Treatment given: oral pan-JAK inhibitor, 5-10 mg twice daily. The sequencing template was cDNA reverse transcribed from extracted RNA. TCRdb's table, derived via immunoSEQ multiplex PCR, lists solely in-frame clones and lacks some. The sample consists of 160,000 or so clones, 65% of them appearing once. This sample comprised CD4+ T cells sorted from blood, obtained at week 4, from a patient treated with tofacitinib. The receptor set was obtained from a human donor with alopecia areata.

Only one count was recorded for this clone. The chain employs TRBV18 and TRBJ2-5; possibly TRBD1 for D (6 bases). V lost 2 bases and J 0 bases, leaving 10 bases between the germline ends. CDR3 size: 15 residues. Per germline, CDR1 KGHSH and CDR2 LQKENI. The CDR3 DNA reads TGTGCCAGCTCACCAGGCCAGGGGTACCAAGAGACCCAGTACTTC. This sequence encodes CASSPGQGYQETQYF.

The chain carries TRBV29-1 and TRBJ2-1, with 9 positions matching TRBD2. The germline V gene encodes CDR1 SQVTM and CDR2 ANQGSEA. The V and J ends lost 6 bases and 3 bases, in that order; junction bases with no gene match: 9. CDR3 size: 15 residues. The CDR3: CSVARLAVGYNEQFF. The CDR3 coding sequence is TGCAGCGTCGCTAGACTAGCGGTGGGCTACAATGAGCAGTTCTTC.

The chain has TRBV29-1 and TRBJ1-1; TRBD1 is a possible D gene (6 bases). Trimming removed 5 bases from V and 0 bases from J, with 13 bases in between. The CDR3 runs to 14 residues. Germline loops: CDR1 SQVTM, CDR2 ANQGSEA. CDR3 bases: TGCAGCGTTCACCCCACAGGGTTGAACACTGAAGCTTTCTTT. Its protein product is CSVHPTGLNTEAFF.

J is TRBJ2-1 and V is TRBV11-2, with TRBD2 identical over 9 bases. After removal of 6 bases from V and 7 bases from J, the junction contained 16 bases not matched to a gene. This CDR3 spans 17 amino acids. Per the germline V gene, CDR1 is SGHAT and CDR2 is FQNNGV. CDR3 DNA: TGTGCCAGCAGTCCGGGTTGGGGTAGCGGGGGATCTAATGAGCAGTTCTTC. Translating gives CASSPGWGSGGSNEQFF.

The chain is built from TRBV20-1 and TRBJ1-3, with D possibly matching TRBD1 (5 bases). CDR3 length: 11 residues. V lost 5 bases, J lost 6 bases, and 8 bases lay in between. Germline values: CDR1 DFQATT, CDR2 SNEGSKA (reference sequence). Here the CDR3 reads CSAPGQNTIYF. The CDR3 bases are TGCAGTGCTCCCGGACAAAACACCATATATTTT.

V and J are TRBV11-2 and TRBJ1-2; 7 nucleotides agree with TRBD1. The trim removed 5 bases at V and 4 bases at J, leaving 10 bases unmatched. The germline gives CDR1 SGHAT, CDR2 FQNNGV. This CDR3 region has 15 residues. CDR3 bases: TGTGCCAGCAGCCCAGGGACAGACCCCAGCTATGGCTACACCTTC. Translated: CASSPGTDPSYGYTF.

The count of this clone is one. The sample has other DNA sequences that encode this CDR3 too. The chain joins TRBV5-1 to TRBJ1-2; 7 bases agree with TRBD1. In germline, CDR1 is SGHRS, CDR2 YFSETQ. V gave up 4 bases and J gave up 2 bases; unmatched junction bases: 5. CDR3 size: 14 residues. The CDR3 spells CASSLGTANYGYTF. The CDR3 bases are TGCGCCAGCAGCCTAGGGACAGCCAACTATGGCTACACCTTC.

The CDR3 coding sequence is TGTGCCTGGAGCGCAGGGGTTCTCACAGATACGCAGTATTTT. Translating it yields CAWSAGVLTDTQYF. V gene TRBV30 combines with J gene TRBJ2-3; D perhaps matches TRBD1 (6 bases). The CDR3 has 14 residues. V was pared by 3 bases and J by 2 bases, with 12 bases between. Germline V gene sequence: CDR1 GTSNPN, CDR2 SVGIG (reference sequence).

The J gene is TRBJ1-1, the V gene TRBV30, with D perhaps matching TRBD1 (5 bases). CDR1 is GTSNPN and CDR2 is SVGIG in the germline V gene (reference sequence). The CDR3 has 13 residues. Trimming left V 0 bases short and J 4 bases short, with 9 bases between. The CDR3 bases are TGTGCCTGGAGTGTGGGTACAGGCACTGAAGCTTTCTTT. It translates to CAWSVGTGTEAFF.

The chain combines TRBV6-5 with TRBJ2-3; TRBD2 agrees at 10 bases. J lost 0 bases, V lost 6 bases, and 3 bases had no gene match. The CDR3 loop spans 15 amino acids. Per germline, CDR1 MNHEY and CDR2 SVGAGI. The CDR3 protein is CASSPGLASTDTQYF. The DNA for the CDR3 is TGTGCCAGCAGCCCGGGACTAGCGAGCACAGATACGCAGTATTTT.

This clone was recorded a few times. This rearrangement joins TRBV15 to TRBJ2-2, with D unresolved. The CDR3 loop spans 18 amino acids. CDR1 and CDR2 (germline): LNHNV, YYDKDF (reference sequence). Trimming cost V 5 bases and J 0 bases, with 19 bases left between them. CDR3 nucleotide sequence: TGTGCCACCAGCCATCCCCCCATAAGACGAACGAACACCGGGGAGCTGTTTTTT. As protein: CATSHPPIRRTNTGELFF.

The chain combines TRBV30 with TRBJ2-3; 7 positions agree with TRBD1. The germline V gene encodes CDR1 GTSNPN and CDR2 SVGIG (reference sequence). This CDR3 spans 17 amino acids. Germline trimming cut 0 bases from V and 1 base from J; bases unmatched to any gene: 10. The CDR3 coding sequence is TGTGCCTGGAGTGTACCCAGACAGGGCAGGGGCACAGATACGCAGTATTTT. Residues: CAWSVPRQGRGTDTQYF.

The chain recombines TRBV5-1 with TRBJ1-4, with 11 bases matching TRBD1. The CDR3 is 17 amino acids. V lost 4 bases to trimming and J lost 0 bases; unmatched junction nucleotides: 5. Germline assignment: CDR1 SGHRS and CDR2 YFSETQ. This CDR3 reads CASSLSGQGATNEKLFF. The CDR3 DNA is TGCGCCAGCAGCCTTTCGGGACAGGGGGCAACTAATGAAAAACTGTTTTTT.

The chain couples TRBV6-5 to TRBJ1-3; unclear D gene. Germline CDR1 and CDR2: MNHEY and SVGAGI. The germline V and J ends were trimmed by 0 bases and 3 bases, with 9 bases remaining between them. The CDR3 length is 15 residues. Here the CDR3 DNA reads TGTGCCAGCAGTTACTCGTCCGGAATTGGAAACACCATATATTTT. It translates to CASSYSSGIGNTIYF.

This clone appeared a few times. The chain couples TRBV30 to TRBJ1-1; weak D call: TRBD1 (6 bases). This CDR3 is 12 amino acids long. The V gene's germline CDR1 is GTSNPN and CDR2 SVGIG (reference sequence). V was clipped by 0 bases and J by 10 bases, with 12 bases between them. DNA of the CDR3: TGTGCCTGGAGTGTAAACAGGGTTGGAGCTTTCTTT. Translated: CAWSVNRVGAFF.

The V gene is TRBV30, the J gene TRBJ2-1, with D possibly being TRBD1 or TRBD2 (6 bases each). The CDR3 has 12 residues. V lost 4 bases and J 9 bases, leaving 13 bases between the germline ends. Germline-derived CDR1 and CDR2 are GTSNPN and SVGIG (reference sequence). CDR3 amino acids: CAWKLGGIEQFF. The CDR3 nucleotides read TGTGCCTGGAAACTGGGGGGCATTGAGCAGTTCTTC.

The chain links TRBV10-3 to TRBJ2-3, with TRBD1 matching over 9 bases. The CDR3 extends over 15 amino acids. V shed 3 bases, J shed 5 bases, and the junction held 6 bases outside the gene matches. CDR1 and CDR2 from the germline V gene are ENHRY and SYGVKD. Here the CDR3 reads CAISEVGTGQDTQYF. The CDR3 DNA reads as TGTGCCATCAGTGAAGTTGGGACAGGGCAAGATACGCAGTATTTT.